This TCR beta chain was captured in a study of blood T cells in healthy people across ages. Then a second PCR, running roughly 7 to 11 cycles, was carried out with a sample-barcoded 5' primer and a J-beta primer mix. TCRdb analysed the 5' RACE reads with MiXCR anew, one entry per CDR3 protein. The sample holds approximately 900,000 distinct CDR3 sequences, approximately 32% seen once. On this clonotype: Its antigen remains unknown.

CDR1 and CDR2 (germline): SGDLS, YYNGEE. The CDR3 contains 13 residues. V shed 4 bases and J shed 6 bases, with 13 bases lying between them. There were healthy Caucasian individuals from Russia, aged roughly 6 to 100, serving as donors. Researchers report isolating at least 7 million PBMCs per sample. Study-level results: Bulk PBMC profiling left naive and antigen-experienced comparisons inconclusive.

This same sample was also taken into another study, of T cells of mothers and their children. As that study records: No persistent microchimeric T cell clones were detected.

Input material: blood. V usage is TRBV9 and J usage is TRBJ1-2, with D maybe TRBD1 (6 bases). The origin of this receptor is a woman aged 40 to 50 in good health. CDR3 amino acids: CASSRYQGNGYTF. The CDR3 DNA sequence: TGTGCCAGCAGCCGTTACCAGGGGAATGGCTACACCTTC.